A single sample gave rise to the 28 T cell receptor beta chains below, sequenced in a study of CD8 T cells in ankylosing spondylitis. TCRdb analysed the 5' RACE reads with MiXCR anew, one entry per CDR3 protein. The sample has roughly 180,000 distinct CDR3 sequences; around 13% are singletons. The material sequenced was blood, either unsorted or a sorted T cell fraction (not recorded which). These receptors were obtained from a female donor with ankylosing spondylitis or in good health (not recorded which).

This clonotype was detected only a few times. DNA of the CDR3: TGTGCCAGCAGATTTCCGGGACTCCCTTTAGGTGAGCAGTTCTTC. This encodes CASRFPGLPLGEQFF. The chain carries TRBV11-2 and TRBJ2-1; the D gene is possibly TRBD2 (6 bases). The V gene's germline CDR1 is SGHAT and CDR2 FQNNGV. This CDR3 has 15 amino acids. Trimming removed 6 bases at V and 9 bases at J, with 21 bases between. The variable domain in full, completed from reference TRBV11-2 and TRBJ2-1, reads EAGVAQSPRYKIIEKRQSVAFWCNPISGHATLYWYQQILGQGPKLLIQFQNNGVVDDSQLPKDRFSAERLKGVDSTLKIQPAKLEDSAVYLCASRFPGLPLGEQFFGPGTRLTVL.

In its sample, this clonotype was seen a few times. The DNA for the CDR3 is TGCAGCACCAAAGAACAGGGGGCTGGCACAGATACGCAGTATTTT. Its protein product is CSTKEQGAGTDTQYF. The V and J genes are TRBV29-1 and TRBJ2-3; 9 positions match TRBD1. In germline, CDR1 is SQVTM, CDR2 ANQGSEA. The CDR3 runs to 15 residues. The trim removed 8 bases at V and 1 base at J, leaving 10 bases unmatched.

This clonotype was picked up a small number of times. The junction and the germline gene differ at one end; a read error may be behind it. V gene TRBV18 combines with J gene TRBJ2-2, with 11 bases matching TRBD2. This CDR3 contains 16 residues. The germline CDR1 and CDR2 sequences are KGHSH and LQKENI. The CDR3: CASSPLAGANTGELFF. CDR3 DNA sequence: TGTGCCAGCTCTCCACTAGCGGGAGCGAACACCGGGGAGCTGTTTTTT.

This clonotype was detected many times. The rearrangement joins TRBV28 to TRBJ1-4, with 7 positions matching TRBD1. The V gene end was trimmed by 5 bases and the J gene end by 7 bases; junction bases not matched to a gene: 13. Germline V gene lookup returns CDR1 MDHEN and CDR2 SYDVKM. The length of the CDR3 is 16 residues. CDR3 loop: CASSPAGAGGSEKLFF. The CDR3 coding sequence is TGTGCCAGCAGTCCGGCTGGGGCAGGGGGTAGTGAAAAACTGTTTTTT. The whole variable domain, remainder taken from reference TRBV28 and TRBJ1-4, is DVKVTQSSRYLVKRTGEKVFLECVQDMDHENMFWYRQDPGLGLRLIYFSYDVKMKEKGDIPEGYSVSREKKERFSLILESASTNQTSMYLCASSPAGAGGSEKLFFGSGTQLSVL.

The genes are TRBV6-1 and TRBJ1-4; 10 bases match TRBD1. The CDR3 has 16 residues. The germline V gene has CDR1 MNHNS and CDR2 SASEGT. The V segment lost 5 bases and the J segment 8 bases; nucleotides outside the gene matches: 11. The CDR3 DNA reads TGTGCCAGCAGTCGGGACAGGGGAGAATGGGGAGAAAAACTGTTTTTT. It codes for CASSRDRGEWGEKLFF.

This clonotype was seen at least ten times. CDR3 amino acids: CASSLAVTGELFF. The DNA of the CDR3 is TGCGCCAGCAGCTTAGCGGTCACCGGGGAGCTGTTTTTT. The chain couples TRBV5-1 to TRBJ2-2, with D perhaps matching TRBD2 (5 bases). The CDR3 extends over 13 amino acids. The V gene lost 2 bases and the J gene lost 4 bases, with 6 bases spanning the gap. Germline-derived CDR1 and CDR2 are SGHRS and YFSETQ.

The gene calls are TRBV7-8 and TRBJ2-1; D uncertain. The V gene lost 5 bases and the J gene lost 7 bases, with 9 bases spanning the gap. CDR1 and CDR2 (germline): SGHVS, FQNEAQ. This CDR3 spans 12 amino acids. CDR3 residues: CASSPRSNEQFF. In nucleotides, the CDR3 is TGTGCCAGCAGCCCCCGCTCGAATGAGCAGTTCTTC.

The chain carries TRBV5-1 and TRBJ2-7; D gene ambiguous. Germline V gene data show CDR1 as SGHRS and CDR2 as YFSETQ. CDR3 length: 13 residues. V was cut by 5 bases and J by 1 base, with 10 bases left in between. CDR3 sequence (DNA): TGCGCCAGCAGGGTATCGGAATCCTACGAGCAGTACTTC. Its protein product is CASRVSESYEQYF.

The V call is TRBV12-3 or TRBV12-4, the J call TRBJ2-5, with 9 bases aligning to TRBD2. The CDR3 consists of 15 residues. V lost 5 bases and J lost 7; bases outside the gene matches: 11. The CDR3 DNA reads as TGTGCCAGCAGTGTCATAGCGGGAGCGGAAGGGACCCAGTACTTC. Translated, it gives CASSVIAGAEGTQYF.

The chain employs TRBV20-1 and TRBJ1-1; D not certain. V lost 0 bases and J lost 0, with 8 bases in between. Germline V gives CDR1 DFQATT, CDR2 SNEGSKA (reference sequence). The CDR3 sequence is 14 residues long. DNA for the CDR3: TGCAGTGCTAGAGATCCAGAGGTGAACACTGAAGCTTTCTTT. Translated: CSARDPEVNTEAFF.

To note about this clonotype: A much bigger clone sits one base away, suggesting this may be a read error. The V gene is TRBV3-1, the J gene TRBJ2-1, with D perhaps TRBD2 (6 bases). The CDR3 is 13 amino acids. The germline V gene has CDR1 LGHDT and CDR2 YNNKEL (reference sequence). The CDR3 spells CSSKDTRENEQFF. The DNA of the CDR3 is TGTTCCAGCAAGGACACTCGGGAGAATGAGCAGTTCTTC.

This clonotype was counted at least ten times. The chain uses TRBV11-3 and TRBJ1-1; D not resolved. The CDR3 has 12 amino acids. V dropped 5 bases and J dropped 3 bases, with 7 bases sitting between them. Germline V lookup: CDR1 SGHNT, CDR2 YENEEA. The chain's CDR3 is CASSGGHTEAFF. CDR3 nucleotides: TGTGCCAGCAGCGGCGGTCACACTGAAGCTTTCTTT.

This clonotype came up many times. CDR3 nucleotide sequence: TGTGCCAGCAGTTTAACGGGCAGCTCCTACGAGCAGTACTTC. Amino acid sequence: CASSLTGSSYEQYF. The chain uses TRBV12-3 or TRBV12-4 and TRBJ2-7; D gene unclear. V was pared by 2 bases and J by 0 bases, with 8 bases between. The CDR3 contains 14 residues.

This clonotype has a count of ten or more. The genes are TRBV11-2 and TRBJ2-1; 10 bases line up with TRBD2. With 5 bases clipped from V and 7 bases from J, the junction kept 17 bases outside the gene matches. This CDR3 has 18 amino acids. Germline-derived CDR1 and CDR2 are SGHAT and FQNNGV. The DNA for the CDR3 is TGTGCCAGCAGCCCGAGGACTAGCGGTGAGGGAGGTTCGAATGAGCAGTTCTTC. Translating gives CASSPRTSGEGGSNEQFF. The entire variable domain, with the rest obtained from reference TRBV11-2 and TRBJ2-1, is as follows: EAGVAQSPRYKIIEKRQSVAFWCNPISGHATLYWYQQILGQGPKLLIQFQNNGVVDDSQLPKDRFSAERLKGVDSTLKIQPAKLEDSAVYLCASSPRTSGEGGSNEQFFGPGTRLTVL.

Turning to this clonotype: A clone one base away is much larger, so this may be a read error. This sequence joins TRBV6-1 and TRBJ2-7; possibly TRBD1 for D (6 bases). The V and J ends lost 6 bases and 3 bases respectively, with 18 bases between them. CDR1 and CDR2 (germline): MNHNS, SASEGT. The CDR3 is made up of 15 amino acids. CDR3 nucleotide sequence: TGTGCCAGCAGCGAGCTGGGGGCGACCTTCTACGAGCAGTACTTC. Translation gives CASSELGATFYEQYF.

This clonotype was detected many times. This chain links TRBV5-1 with TRBJ2-7, with D perhaps assigned TRBD1 or TRBD2 (5 bases each). CDR1 and CDR2 (germline): SGHRS, YFSETQ. The CDR3 covers 18 residues. V was pared by 4 bases and J by 1 base, with 24 bases between. The CDR3 sequence: CASSLYGPGWGSSYEQYF. The CDR3 coding sequence is TGCGCCAGCAGCCTGTATGGCCCCGGGTGGGGGAGTTCCTACGAGCAGTACTTC.

There are many counts of this clonotype. The chain is built from TRBV5-1 and TRBJ2-7, with a tentative D call TRBD1 (6 bases). V shed 3 bases and J shed 5 bases, with 15 bases lying between them. CDR1 and CDR2 from the germline V gene are SGHRS and YFSETQ. The length of the CDR3 is 14 residues. The CDR3 reads CASSSRGRGHEQYF. In nucleotides, the CDR3 is TGCGCCAGCAGCTCCAGGGGCCGCGGCCACGAGCAGTACTTC.

V gene TRBV3-1 combines with J gene TRBJ2-6; no reliable D call. Per germline, CDR1 LGHDT and CDR2 YNNKEL (reference sequence). The CDR3 consists of 15 residues. V was trimmed by 1 base and J by 1 base, leaving 5 bases between them. CDR3 loop: CASSQGVSGANVLTF. The CDR3 DNA follows: TGTGCCAGCAGCCAAGGGGTGTCTGGGGCCAACGTCCTGACTTTC.

Points on this clonotype: This may come from a read error, since a much larger clone is one base off. This chain connects TRBV28 to TRBJ2-1, with 11 bases identical to TRBD2. This CDR3 comprises 15 residues. CDR1 is MDHEN, CDR2 SYDVKM, per germline. CDR3 nucleotide sequence: TGTGTCAGCAGTAGCACGGGACTAGCGGTAGATGAGCAGTTCTTC. Translation gives CVSSSTGLAVDEQFF. The variable domain in full, completed from reference TRBV28 and TRBJ2-1, reads DVKVTQSSRYLVKRTGEKVFLECVQDMDHENMFWYRQDPGLGLRLIYFSYDVKMKEKGDIPEGYSVSREKKERFSLILESASTNQTSMYLCVSSSTGLAVDEQFFGPGTRLTVL.

At least ten counts were recorded for this clonotype. The CDR3 reads CASSLGGSSEQYF. In nucleotides, the CDR3 is TGTGCCAGCAGTTTAGGGGGAAGTAGCGAGCAGTACTTC. The rearrangement links TRBV27 to TRBJ2-7, with D perhaps assigned TRBD1 or TRBD2 (5 bases each). Trimming removed 2 bases from V and 6 bases from J, with 11 bases in between. Germline V gives CDR1 MNHEY, CDR2 SMNVEV (reference sequence). CDR3 length: 13 amino acids.

The CDR3 bases are TGCGCCAGCTCGGGAGCTCGGGGGCATGAGCAGTTCTTC. Translation gives CASSGARGHEQFF. The chain couples TRBV4-3 to TRBJ2-1; possibly TRBD1 or TRBD2 for D (6 bases each). Per the germline V gene, CDR1 is LGHNA and CDR2 is YSLEER. V lost 8 bases and J lost 8, with 16 bases in between. This CDR3 is 13 amino acids long.

The sample holds many counts of this clonotype. The genes are TRBV5-4 and TRBJ2-1; 8 bases match TRBD2. The junction had 8 bases not matched to a gene; V was cut back by 4 bases and J by 5 bases. Germline V gene lookup returns CDR1 SGHNT and CDR2 YYREEE (reference sequence). The CDR3 is made up of 15 amino acids. For the CDR3, the DNA is TGTGCCAGCAGCATGAGCGGGAGAGGGGACAATGAGCAGTTCTTC. Protein product: CASSMSGRGDNEQFF.

This clonotype occurred a few times. The rearrangement joins TRBV2 to TRBJ2-7, with D perhaps matching TRBD2 (5 bases). The germline gives CDR1 SNHLY, CDR2 FYNNEI. CDR3 length: 13 amino acids. V was shortened by 7 bases and J by 4 bases, with 14 bases between the two germline ends. The CDR3 coding sequence is TGTGCCAGCACCGCCCCGGGAAGTTACGAGCAGTACTTC. This translates into CASTAPGSYEQYF.

This clonotype was recorded many times. V usage is TRBV7-8 and J usage is TRBJ2-1, with D perhaps TRBD1 (7 bases). Between the trimmed V and J ends, which lost 2 bases and 8 bases, there was a span of 19 bases. The CDR3 totals 16 residues. The germline V gene encodes CDR1 SGHVS and CDR2 FQNEAQ. Here the CDR3 reads CASSLKGGGASYEQFF. As DNA, the CDR3 is TGTGCCAGCAGCTTAAAAGGAGGGGGCGCCTCATATGAGCAGTTCTTC.

The chain links TRBV2 to TRBJ2-7, with TRBD2 as a possible D gene (5 bases). Germline CDR1 SNHLY, CDR2 FYNNEI. V was clipped by 2 bases and J by 4 bases, with 15 bases between them. CDR3 length equals 15 residues. The CDR3 region has the DNA TGTGCCAGCAGTGAACGACCGGGATCAAATTACGAGCAGTACTTC. It is translated as CASSERPGSNYEQYF.

This clonotype was seen a few times. The chain employs TRBV7-2 and TRBJ2-3; possible D gene TRBD2, 6 bases. Germline V gene sequence: CDR1 SGHTA, CDR2 FQGNSA. This CDR3 is 14 amino acids long. Trimming pared 4 bases from V and 4 bases from J, leaving 12 bases between. The DNA for the CDR3 is TGTGCCAGCAGCTCCGCCGGAGGGCCAGATACGCAGTATTTT. Translating it yields CASSSAGGPDTQYF.

The table lists this clonotype with many counts. This sequence joins TRBV4-3 and TRBJ1-5, with 8 bases fitting TRBD1. The CDR3 length is 15 residues. Unmatched junction bases numbered 4, after V lost 0 bases and J lost 6 bases. Germline assignment: CDR1 LGHNA and CDR2 YSLEER. CDR3 amino acids: CASSQDRTGGQPQHF. In nucleotides, the CDR3 is TGCGCCAGCAGCCAAGATAGAACAGGGGGTCAGCCCCAGCATTTT.

This clonotype has ten or more counts. This chain connects TRBV29-1 to TRBJ1-2; 11 nucleotides agree with TRBD1. The V gene end was trimmed by 6 bases and the J gene end by 5 bases; junction bases not matched to a gene: 5. Germline V CDR1 and CDR2: SQVTM, ANQGSEA. The CDR3 contains 13 residues. The CDR3 nucleotides are TGCAGCGTGGGACAGGGGGACTATTATGGCTACACCTTC. Protein product: CSVGQGDYYGYTF.